This passage covers 31 T cell receptor beta chains from one sample sequenced in a study of T cell changes during pregnancy in multiple sclerosis (dated by TCRdb to between 2018 and 2021). Preparation of the library involved the immunoSEQ multiplex PCR assay. In its TCRdb copy, this immuneACCESS table keeps in-frame sequences only and misses some clones. Where compared with another copy, unresolved V genes explain less than half of these, and the others have no known cause. The sample includes tens of thousands of clones, with about 88% observed a single time. The top ten clonotypes cover 0.5% to 0.65% of the sample. Sequenced material: CD4+ T cells from peripheral blood mononuclear cells, taken in the first trimester of pregnancy. The receptors originated from a female donor with multiple sclerosis, enrolled in a pregnancy study.

The rearrangement joins TRBV5-6 to TRBJ1-3; D perhaps matches TRBD1 (5 bases). The germline gives CDR1 SGHDT, CDR2 YYEEEE. The CDR3 consists of 14 residues. Trimming stripped 4 bases from V and 4 bases from J, with 12 bases between. CDR3 loop: CASSGGGGGNTIYF. As DNA, the CDR3 is TGTGCCAGCAGCGGGGGGGGAGGAGGAAACACCATATATTTT.

V gene TRBV6-1 combines with J gene TRBJ1-5, with unresolved D. CDR3 size: 13 residues. Germline CDR1 reads MNHNS; CDR2 reads SASEGT. With 4 bases removed from V and 1 base from J, the gap between germline ends came to 5 bases. CDR3 sequence reads: CASSVKSNQPQHF. DNA for the CDR3: TGTGCCAGCAGTGTAAAAAGCAATCAGCCCCAGCATTTT.

The V call is TRBV27, the J call TRBJ1-5; possibly TRBD1 for D (6 bases). The CDR3 runs to 15 residues. CDR1 is MNHEY, CDR2 SMNVEV, per germline (reference sequence). The ends were cut back, 6 bases at V and 0 bases at J, with 12 bases in the middle. The CDR3 DNA reads as TGTGCCAGCAGCAGGACAGTGAATAGCAATCAGCCCCAGCATTTT. Its protein product is CASSRTVNSNQPQHF.

The gene calls are TRBV9 and TRBJ2-1; 13 nucleotides line up with TRBD2. Germline CDR1 SGDLS, CDR2 YYNGEE. J lost 11 bases, V lost 0 bases, and 2 bases had no gene match. The CDR3 has 14 amino acids. CDR3 coding DNA: TGTGCCAGCAGCGTAGCTGGGACTAGCGGGAAGCAGTTCTTC. Protein sequence: CASSVAGTSGKQFF.

The chain couples TRBV7-9 to TRBJ1-2; D unresolved. Germline assignment: CDR1 SEHNR and CDR2 FQNEAQ (reference sequence). V lost 1 base and J lost 3, with 9 bases in between. This CDR3 region has 14 residues. Written as DNA, the CDR3 is TGTGCCAGCAGCTTAGGAGGGCTGGACTATGGCTACACCTTC. This sequence encodes CASSLGGLDYGYTF.

V gene TRBV19 combines with J gene TRBJ2-1, with 9 bases identical to TRBD2. There are 17 residues in the CDR3. The ends lost 3 bases at V and 1 base at J; junction bases unmatched: 7. Germline values: CDR1 LNHDA, CDR2 SQIVND (reference sequence). The CDR3 region has the DNA TGTGCCAGTAGTATGTACCTTAGCGGGAGTTCCTACAATGAGCAGTTCTTC. It specifies CASSMYLSGSSYNEQFF. The whole variable domain, remainder taken from reference TRBV19 and TRBJ2-1, is DGGITQSPKYLFRKEGQNVTLSCEQNLNHDAMYWYRQDPGQGLRLIYYSQIVNDFQKGDIAEGYSVSREKKESFPLTVTSAQKNPTAFYLCASSMYLSGSSYNEQFFGPGTRLTVL.

The chain employs TRBV2 and TRBJ1-1, with D possibly matching TRBD1 (6 bases). Germline V gene sequence: CDR1 SNHLY, CDR2 FYNNEI. V was clipped by 6 bases and J by 4 bases, with 15 bases between them. There are 14 residues in the CDR3. CDR3 protein: CASRGVRGPTEAFF. CDR3 in DNA: TGTGCCAGCAGGGGGGTCAGGGGCCCCACTGAAGCTTTCTTT.

The rearrangement links TRBV5-5 to TRBJ1-1, with D possibly matching TRBD1 (5 bases). This CDR3 has 18 amino acids. V gave up 0 bases and J gave up 3 bases, with 21 bases separating them. CDR1 and CDR2 (germline): SGHKS, YYEKEE (reference sequence). The DNA of the CDR3 is TGTGCCAGCAGCTTGGCCTTCTTAGGGATGGGGCTGGACACTGAAGCTTTCTTT. Translated: CASSLAFLGMGLDTEAFF.

The genes are TRBV6-5 and TRBJ1-2; D is ambiguous. Germline V gene lookup returns CDR1 MNHEY and CDR2 SVGAGI. V dropped 7 bases and J dropped 4 bases, with 16 bases sitting between them. This CDR3 has 14 residues. CDR3 sequence: CASMPLREGYGYTF. In nucleotides, the CDR3 is TGTGCCAGCATGCCTCTAAGGGAGGGCTATGGCTACACCTTC.

The J gene is TRBJ2-7, the V gene TRBV6-1, with D tentatively TRBD1 (6 bases). This CDR3 region has 14 residues. Germline-derived CDR1 and CDR2 are MNHNS and SASEGT. V dropped 6 bases and J dropped 2 bases, with 14 bases sitting between them. CDR3 region: CASRSTGFPYEQYF. The CDR3, as DNA: TGTGCCAGCAGGTCGACAGGTTTTCCCTACGAGCAGTACTTC.

CDR3: CASSLAKVGTGYEKLFF. The CDR3 DNA is TGTGCCAGCAGCTTGGCCAAGGTGGGGACAGGGTATGAAAAACTGTTTTTT. The gene calls are TRBV5-5 and TRBJ1-4, with 9 bases identical to TRBD1. The CDR3 is 17 residues long. V lost 0 bases to trimming and J lost 6 bases; unmatched junction nucleotides: 9. Germline CDR1 reads SGHKS; CDR2 reads YYEKEE (reference sequence).

This clone showed up just once. The V and J genes are TRBV6-6 and TRBJ2-1; D unresolved. CDR1 and CDR2 from the germline V gene are MNHNY and SVGAGI (reference sequence). The CDR3 totals 16 residues. V dropped 7 bases and J dropped 1 base, with 17 bases sitting between them. The CDR3 DNA follows: TGTGCCAGCAAACTAACCGAGAAGCCGTCCTACAATGAGCAGTTCTTC. Protein product: CASKLTEKPSYNEQFF.

V usage is TRBV7-8 and J usage is TRBJ2-6; D gene unclear. CDR1 is SGHVS, CDR2 FQNEAQ, per germline. The CDR3 consists of 17 residues. V lost 1 base and J 0 bases, leaving 10 bases between the germline ends. The CDR3 spells CASSLGSRNSGANVLTF. CDR3 nucleotide sequence: TGTGCCAGCAGCTTAGGGTCGAGGAACTCTGGGGCCAACGTCCTGACTTTC. Based on the CDR3 plus reference TRBV7-8 and TRBJ2-6, the full variable domain is GAGVSQSPRYKVAKRGQDVALRCDPISGHVSLFWYQQALGQGPEFLTYFQNEAQLDKSGLPSDRFFAERPEGSVSTLKIQRTQQEDSAVYLCASSLGSRNSGANVLTFGAGSRLTVL.

The sample holds a few counts of this clone. The gene calls are TRBV2 and TRBJ1-3; D not resolved. Germline V lookup: CDR1 SNHLY, CDR2 FYNNEI. CDR3 length equals 13 residues. The V and J ends lost 7 bases and 0 bases respectively, with 7 bases between them. CDR3 region: CASTPNSGNTIYF. For the CDR3, the DNA is TGTGCCAGCACCCCAAACTCTGGAAACACCATATATTTT.

J is TRBJ2-4 and V is TRBV6-1; D unresolved. V lost 4 bases and J lost 5, with 12 bases in between. Germline CDR1 MNHNS, CDR2 SASEGT. The CDR3 covers 14 residues. This CDR3 reads CASSGQMLQNIQYF. In DNA, the CDR3 is TGTGCCAGCAGTGGCCAGATGCTCCAAAACATTCAGTACTTC.

The chain recombines TRBV5-3 with TRBJ2-2; TRBD1 matches at 7 bases. TRBV5-3 is placed among ORFs of uncertain function. CDR3 length: 18 residues. V gave up 5 bases and J gave up 5 bases; unmatched junction bases: 18. As DNA, the CDR3 is TGTGCCAGAAGGCCGTACCAAAATGACAGGGTAGGGACCGGGGAGCTGTTTTTT. This encodes CARRPYQNDRVGTGELFF.

The CDR3 sequence is CASSQAVAGSSTDTQYF. DNA of the CDR3: TGTGCCAGCAGCCAAGCCGTGGCGGGTTCTAGCACAGATACGCAGTATTTT. The chain couples TRBV4-2 to TRBJ2-3; D perhaps matches TRBD2 (5 bases). Germline CDR1 and CDR2: LGHNA and YNFKEQ. V lost 1 base to trimming and J lost 0 bases, with 14 bases between them. There are 17 residues in the CDR3.

V gene TRBV7-9 combines with J gene TRBJ2-1; weak D call: TRBD2 (5 bases). The length of the CDR3 is 12 residues. Trimming took 3 bases from V and 9 from J, leaving 9 bases between them. Germline lookup yields CDR1 SEHNR and CDR2 FQNEAQ (reference sequence). CDR3 amino acids: CASSFRGIEQFF. The CDR3 DNA reads TGTGCCAGCAGCTTCCGAGGGATTGAGCAGTTCTTC.

V and J are TRBV5-1 and TRBJ2-1; D may be TRBD2 (5 bases). The CDR3 has 13 residues. V was shortened by 3 bases and J by 3 bases, with 7 bases between the two germline ends. Germline lookup yields CDR1 SGHRS and CDR2 YFSETQ. The CDR3 DNA reads TGCGCCAGCAGCTGGAGCGGCTACAATGAGCAGTTCTTC. Its protein is CASSWSGYNEQFF.

The rearrangement uses TRBV9 and TRBJ1-4; 9 bases fit TRBD1. This CDR3 is built from 13 residues. After removal of 4 bases from V and 7 bases from J, the junction contained 2 bases not matched to a gene. Germline-derived CDR1 and CDR2 are SGDLS and YYNGEE. Written as DNA, the CDR3 is TGTGCCAGCAGCACAGGGGGCTCTGAAAAACTGTTTTTT. This translates into CASSTGGSEKLFF.

The chain employs TRBV9 and TRBJ2-5; no reliable D call. The CDR3 length is 14 residues. V was clipped by 0 bases and J by 2 bases, with 8 bases between them. Germline CDR1 reads SGDLS; CDR2 reads YYNGEE. DNA of the CDR3: TGTGCCAGCAGCGTAGGGGCAGTTCAAGAGACCCAGTACTTC. It yields the protein CASSVGAVQETQYF.

The rearrangement links TRBV7-2 to TRBJ2-1, with D tentatively TRBD2 (5 bases). Germline values: CDR1 SGHTA, CDR2 FQGNSA. CDR3 length: 14 amino acids. Deletions cut 4 bases from V and 7 bases from J, with 14 bases between. CDR3 nucleotide sequence: TGTGCCAGCAGCTCGCGGGTGACGGATAATGAGCAGTTCTTC. The encoded protein is CASSSRVTDNEQFF.

V and J are TRBV7-6 and TRBJ2-1; TRBD2 matches at 14 bases. The junction had 2 bases not matched to a gene; V was cut back by 2 bases and J by 2 bases. The CDR3 has 17 residues. The germline gives CDR1 SGHVS, CDR2 FNYEAQ. This CDR3 reads CASSLRTSGGPYNEQFF. The CDR3 DNA is TGTGCCAGCAGCTTAAGGACTAGCGGGGGGCCCTACAATGAGCAGTTCTTC.

J is TRBJ1-1 and V is TRBV9; no clear D gene. Trimming cost V 0 bases and J 1 base, with 4 bases left between them. Germline loops: CDR1 SGDLS, CDR2 YYNGEE. The CDR3 loop spans 13 amino acids. This chain's CDR3 is CASSVDQNTEAFF. Written as DNA, the CDR3 is TGTGCCAGCAGCGTAGATCAGAACACTGAAGCTTTCTTT.

In nucleotides, the CDR3 is TGCGCCAGCAGCCAACGGGCCGGGACAGGAGGTTACGAGCAGTACTTC. This gives the protein CASSQRAGTGGYEQYF. This chain uses TRBV4-1 with TRBJ2-7; 8 bases map to TRBD1. The CDR3 loop spans 16 amino acids. The V segment lost 2 bases and the J segment 4 bases; nucleotides outside the gene matches: 10. Germline-derived CDR1 and CDR2 are MGHRA and YSYEKL.

The genes are TRBV30 and TRBJ2-1; maybe TRBD1 (6 bases). V lost 2 bases to trimming and J lost 8 bases, with 22 bases between them. Germline CDR1 reads GTSNPN; CDR2 reads SVGIG (reference sequence). The CDR3 has 16 residues. CDR3 loop: CAWSMWGPGSVDEQFF. The CDR3 DNA sequence: TGTGCCTGGAGTATGTGGGGGCCGGGGTCGGTCGATGAGCAGTTCTTC.

This chain links TRBV7-9 with TRBJ2-2, with D tentatively TRBD1 (5 bases). V lost 5 bases, J lost 5 bases, and 15 bases lay in between. The CDR3 has 15 amino acids. Germline V gives CDR1 SEHNR, CDR2 FQNEAQ (reference sequence). The CDR3, as DNA: TGTGCCAGCAGCCAGTGGCAGGGAAGTACCGGGGAGCTGTTTTTT. Its protein is CASSQWQGSTGELFF.

This chain uses TRBV11-3 with TRBJ2-5, with 7 bases lining up with TRBD1. V shed 5 bases and J 0 bases; nucleotides not matched to a gene: 6. In germline, CDR1 is SGHNT, CDR2 YENEEA. The CDR3 has 15 amino acids. This chain's CDR3 is CASSPGGQNQETQYF. The DNA for the CDR3 is TGTGCCAGCAGCCCAGGGGGTCAGAACCAAGAGACCCAGTACTTC.

This chain links TRBV2 with TRBJ2-7; 10 nucleotides align to TRBD1. The V and J ends lost 6 bases and 4 bases, in that order; junction bases with no gene match: 9. The CDR3 sequence is 15 residues long. Germline V gene lookup returns CDR1 SNHLY and CDR2 FYNNEI. CDR3 sequence: CASSEQGQGWYEQYF. CDR3 DNA: TGTGCCAGCAGCGAACAGGGACAGGGGTGGTACGAGCAGTACTTC.

In DNA, the CDR3 is TGCGCCAGCAGCCCGAGGAGGGGACAGGGAGCTACAGATACGCAGTATTTT. It is translated as CASSPRRGQGATDTQYF. This sequence joins TRBV5-1 and TRBJ2-3; 9 nucleotides line up with TRBD1. Germline V gene data show CDR1 as SGHRS and CDR2 as YFSETQ. The CDR3 is made up of 17 amino acids. With V trimmed by 4 bases and J by 3 bases, 12 bases remained unmatched. Variable domain in full (rest from reference TRBV5-1 and TRBJ2-3): KAGVTQTPRYLIKTRGQQVTLSCSPISGHRSVSWYQQTPGQGLQFLFEYFSETQRNKGNFPGRFSGRQFSNSRSEMNVSTLELGDSALYLCASSPRRGQGATDTQYFGPGTRLTVL.

The chain is built from TRBV30 and TRBJ1-3; maybe TRBD1 (5 bases). The germline CDR1 and CDR2 sequences are GTSNPN and SVGIG (reference sequence). This CDR3 spans 14 amino acids. Trimming shortened V by 3 bases and J by 3 bases, and 12 bases separated the two germline ends. CDR3 nucleotides: TGTGCCTGGAGCCCCGGGCAGGGTGGAAACACCATATATTTT. This translates into CAWSPGQGGNTIYF.